This T cell receptor beta chain emerged from a study of T-cell memory formation after mild COVID-19. The CDR3 covers 11 residues. V lost 6 bases to trimming and J lost 2 bases, with 4 bases between them. Per germline, CDR1 MDHEN and CDR2 SYDVKM. MiXCR, applied by TCRdb to the 5' RACE reads, yields one record per CDR3 protein. This sample has 400,000 to 450,000 distinct CDR3 sequences, with roughly 18% found just once. The chain combines TRBV28 with TRBJ2-5; D gene uncertain. Specimen: PBMCs or a T cell subset sorted from them (not recorded which). The receptor was derived from a man in his late teens or twenties who had mild COVID-19 (a few samples of this study predate the infection). Cell type and time point are not known. The CDR3 DNA reads TGTGCCAGCAGGAATCAAGAGACCCAGTACTTC. Translating it yields CASRNQETQYF.